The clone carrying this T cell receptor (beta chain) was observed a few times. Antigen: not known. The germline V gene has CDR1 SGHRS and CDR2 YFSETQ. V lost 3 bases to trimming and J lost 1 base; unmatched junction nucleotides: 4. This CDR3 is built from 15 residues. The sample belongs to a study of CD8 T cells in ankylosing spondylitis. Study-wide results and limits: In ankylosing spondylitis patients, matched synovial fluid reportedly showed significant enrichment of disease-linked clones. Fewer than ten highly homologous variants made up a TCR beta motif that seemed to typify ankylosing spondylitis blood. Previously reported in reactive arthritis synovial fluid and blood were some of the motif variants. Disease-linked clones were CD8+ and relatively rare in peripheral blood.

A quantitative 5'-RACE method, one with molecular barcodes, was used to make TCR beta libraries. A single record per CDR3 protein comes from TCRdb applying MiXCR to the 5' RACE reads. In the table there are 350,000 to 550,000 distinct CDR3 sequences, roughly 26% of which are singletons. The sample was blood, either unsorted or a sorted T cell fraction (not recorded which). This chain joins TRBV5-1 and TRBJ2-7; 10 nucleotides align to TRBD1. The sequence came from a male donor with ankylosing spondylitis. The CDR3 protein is CASSSRGQGSYEQYF. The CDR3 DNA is TGCGCCAGCAGCTCCCGGGGACAGGGGTCCTACGAGCAGTACTTC.